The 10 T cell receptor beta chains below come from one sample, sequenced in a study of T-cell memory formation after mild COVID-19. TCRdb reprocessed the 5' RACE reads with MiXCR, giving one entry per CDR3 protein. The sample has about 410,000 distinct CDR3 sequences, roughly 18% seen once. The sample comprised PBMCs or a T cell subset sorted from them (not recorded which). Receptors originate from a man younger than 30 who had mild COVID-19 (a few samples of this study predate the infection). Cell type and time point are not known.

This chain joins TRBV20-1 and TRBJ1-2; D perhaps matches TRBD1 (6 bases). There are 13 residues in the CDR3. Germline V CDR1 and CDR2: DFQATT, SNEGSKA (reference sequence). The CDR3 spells CTVPGAQNYGYTF. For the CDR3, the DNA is TGCACCGTCCCGGGGGCTCAGAACTATGGCTACACCTTC.

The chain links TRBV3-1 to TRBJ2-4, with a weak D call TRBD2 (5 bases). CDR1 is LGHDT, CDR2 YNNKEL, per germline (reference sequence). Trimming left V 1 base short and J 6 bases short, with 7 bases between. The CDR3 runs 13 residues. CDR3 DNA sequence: TGTGCCAGCAGCCAAGGTCGGGGAAACATTCAGTACTTC. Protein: CASSQGRGNIQYF.

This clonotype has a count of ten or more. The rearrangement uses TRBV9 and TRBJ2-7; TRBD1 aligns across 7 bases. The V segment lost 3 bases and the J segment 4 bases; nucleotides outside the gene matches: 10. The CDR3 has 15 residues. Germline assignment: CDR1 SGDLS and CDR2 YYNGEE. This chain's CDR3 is CASSESGQAAYEQYF. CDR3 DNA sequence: TGTGCCAGCAGCGAATCCGGACAGGCAGCTTACGAGCAGTACTTC. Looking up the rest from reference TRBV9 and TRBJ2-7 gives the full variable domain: DSGVTQTPKHLITATGQRVTLRCSPRSGDLSVYWYQQSLDQGLQFLIQYYNGEERAKGNILERFSAQQFPDLHSELNLSSLELGDSALYFCASSESGQAAYEQYFGPGTRLTVT.

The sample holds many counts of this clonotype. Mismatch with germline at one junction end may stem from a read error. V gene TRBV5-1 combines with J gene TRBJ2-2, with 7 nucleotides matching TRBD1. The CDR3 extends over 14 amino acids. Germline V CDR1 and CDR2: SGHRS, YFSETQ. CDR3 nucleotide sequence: TGCGCCAGCAAAGAGGGGGCGAACGCCGGGGAGCTGTTTTTT. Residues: CASKEGANAGELFF.

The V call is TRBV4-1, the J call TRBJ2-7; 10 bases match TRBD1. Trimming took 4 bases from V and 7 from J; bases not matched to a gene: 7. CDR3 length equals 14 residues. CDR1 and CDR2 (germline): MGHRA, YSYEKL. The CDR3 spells CASSRTGGIGEQYF. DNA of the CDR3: TGCGCCAGCAGCCGGACAGGGGGGATAGGGGAGCAGTACTTC.

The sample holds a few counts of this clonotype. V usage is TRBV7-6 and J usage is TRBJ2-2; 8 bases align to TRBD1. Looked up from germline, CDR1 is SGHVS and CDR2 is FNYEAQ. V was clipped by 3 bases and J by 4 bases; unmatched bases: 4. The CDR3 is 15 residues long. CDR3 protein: CASSLDRAGTGELFF. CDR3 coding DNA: TGTGCCAGCAGCTTGGACAGGGCGGGCACCGGGGAGCTGTTTTTT.

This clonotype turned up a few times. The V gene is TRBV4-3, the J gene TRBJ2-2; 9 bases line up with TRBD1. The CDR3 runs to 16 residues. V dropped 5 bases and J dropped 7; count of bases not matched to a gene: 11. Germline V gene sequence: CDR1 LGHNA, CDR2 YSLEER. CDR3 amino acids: CASSSYPQGASGELFF. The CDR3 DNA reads TGCGCCAGCAGCTCCTATCCACAGGGGGCGAGCGGGGAGCTGTTTTTT.

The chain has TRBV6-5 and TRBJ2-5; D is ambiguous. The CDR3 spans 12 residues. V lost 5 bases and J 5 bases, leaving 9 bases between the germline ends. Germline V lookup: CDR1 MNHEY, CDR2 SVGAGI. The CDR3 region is CASSNRAETQYF. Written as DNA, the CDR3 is TGTGCCAGCAGTAATCGTGCCGAGACCCAGTACTTC.

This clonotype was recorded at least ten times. The CDR3 spells CASSLVGDSNQPQHF. As DNA, the CDR3 is TGCGCCAGCAGCTTGGTTGGAGATAGCAATCAGCCCCAGCATTTT. The chain has TRBV5-1 and TRBJ1-5; D remains unclear. The CDR3 contains 15 residues. The V gene lost 0 bases and the J gene lost 0 bases, with 7 bases spanning the gap. CDR1 is SGHRS, CDR2 YFSETQ, per germline.

The CDR3 is CASSFGRAGFYGYTF. The DNA for the CDR3 is TGTGCCAGCAGCTTCGGCAGGGCAGGGTTCTATGGCTACACCTTC. The gene calls are TRBV7-2 and TRBJ1-2; D possibly corresponds to TRBD1 (5 bases). The germline V gene has CDR1 SGHTA and CDR2 FQGNSA. The CDR3 has 15 residues. V dropped 3 bases and J dropped 4 bases, with 15 bases sitting between them.